The 28 T cell receptor beta chains presented below share a single source sample, sequenced in a study of cytomegalovirus exposure and HLA in healthy donors. PCR amplification relied on 60 Vbeta primers (plus 13 Jbeta primers). The repertoire was sequenced with immunoSEQ multiplex PCR; TCRdb's copy has only in-frame clones and lacks some. The sample comprises under 250,000 clones, around 80% of which are singletons, and approximately 0.63% rests with the top ten. Sequencing was carried out using PBMCs. The receptors come from a man younger than 35 in good health and CMV-seronegative.

The chain recombines TRBV5-4 with TRBJ1-4; 8 bases line up with TRBD1. The CDR3 has 14 residues. V was clipped by 4 bases and J by 8 bases; unmatched bases: 7. Germline CDR1 is SGHNT and CDR2 is YYREEE (reference sequence). The CDR3 region is CASSVGQGYEKLFF. The CDR3 bases are TGTGCCAGCAGCGTCGGACAGGGCTACGAAAAACTGTTTTTT.

The CDR3 region is CASSPPSNVLAGVGNEQFF. CDR3 sequence (DNA): TGTGCCAGCAGCCCGCCATCTAATGTTCTAGCGGGAGTAGGGAATGAGCAGTTCTTC. V and J are TRBV5-6 and TRBJ2-1, with 10 nucleotides matching TRBD2. The CDR3 consists of 19 residues. The junction had 20 bases not matched to a gene; V was cut back by 4 bases and J by 7 bases. The germline CDR1 and CDR2 sequences are SGHDT and YYEEEE.

The chain joins TRBV18 to TRBJ2-7, with D perhaps matching TRBD2 (7 bases). The CDR3 covers 14 residues. With 3 bases removed from V and 4 bases from J, the gap between germline ends came to 13 bases. The germline CDR1 and CDR2 sequences are KGHSH and LQKENI. CDR3 bases: TGTGCCAGCTCACCCGGGGGGCAGGGGTACGAGCAGTACTTC. Translation: CASSPGGQGYEQYF.

Worth noting for this clone: Other nucleotide sequences in the sample specify the same CDR3. J is TRBJ1-5 and V is TRBV5-5; a weak D match, TRBD1 (5 bases). This CDR3 region has 14 residues. Trimming removed 5 bases from V and 2 bases from J, with 11 bases in between. Germline lookup yields CDR1 SGHKS and CDR2 YYEKEE (reference sequence). The CDR3 sequence: CASSLDRGNQPQHF. The CDR3 DNA follows: TGTGCCAGCAGTCTTGACAGAGGCAATCAGCCCCAGCATTTT.

This chain connects TRBV7-9 to TRBJ2-6; 8 bases map to TRBD2. V lost 8 bases, J lost 2 bases, and 5 bases stayed unmatched. Germline V lookup: CDR1 SEHNR, CDR2 FQNEAQ (reference sequence). The CDR3 length is 15 residues. The CDR3 bases are TGTGCCAGCTCGGGGGGGCCCACTGGGGCCAACGTCCTGACTTTC. Translating gives CASSGGPTGANVLTF.

The V gene is TRBV4-1, the J gene TRBJ2-7; 12 nucleotides agree with TRBD2. Germline CDR1 reads MGHRA; CDR2 reads YSYEKL. V shed 1 base, J shed 3 bases, and the junction held 4 bases outside the gene matches. The CDR3 extends over 16 amino acids. The CDR3 loop is CASSQGLAGESYEQYF. In DNA, the CDR3 is TGCGCCAGCAGCCAAGGACTAGCGGGAGAAAGCTACGAGCAGTACTTC.

The J gene is TRBJ1-4, the V gene TRBV4-1; no definite D call. The CDR3 runs to 18 residues. The germline gives CDR1 MGHRA, CDR2 YSYEKL. V was cut by 0 bases and J by 0 bases, with 14 bases left in between. CDR3 coding DNA: TGCGCCAGCAGCCAAGATCCGCTAGTTCGGGCAACTAATGAAAAACTGTTTTTT. Translating it yields CASSQDPLVRATNEKLFF.

On this clone: A read error may produce the germline difference seen at one junction end. Additional DNA sequences in this sample encode the identical CDR3. The rearrangement links TRBV11-2 to TRBJ1-5, with 8 bases aligning to TRBD1. Per germline, CDR1 SGHAT and CDR2 FQNNGV. This CDR3 is built from 15 residues. The CDR3 sequence is CASSLVPGGNQPQHF. The CDR3 region has the DNA TGTGCCAGCAGCTTAGTCCCAGGGGGCAACCAGCCCCAGCATTTT.

The rearrangement joins TRBV7-9 to TRBJ1-3; 7 positions match TRBD1. CDR1 is SEHNR, CDR2 FQNEAQ, per germline (reference sequence). The ends lost 4 bases at V and 2 bases at J; junction bases unmatched: 11. The CDR3 has 17 amino acids. The CDR3 DNA follows: TGTGCCAGCAGCTCCCCGGACACAGGGGCGGCTGGAAACACCATATATTTT. Translating it yields CASSSPDTGAAGNTIYF.

This chain connects TRBV4-1 to TRBJ2-1; 11 bases line up with TRBD2. CDR3 length: 16 amino acids. Per germline, CDR1 MGHRA and CDR2 YSYEKL. V trimming: 4 bases; J trimming: 2 bases; junction bases outside the gene matches: 4. The CDR3 sequence is CASSRVTSGAYNEQFF. In DNA form, the CDR3 reads TGCGCCAGCAGCCGGGTGACTAGCGGGGCCTACAATGAGCAGTTCTTC.

This clone was counted only a few times. The V call is TRBV30, the J call TRBJ1-6, with TRBD1 identical over 8 bases. Losses at the gene ends were 8 bases for V and 7 bases for J; bases not matched to a gene: 7. CDR1 GTSNPN and CDR2 SVGIG come from the germline V gene (reference sequence). The CDR3 totals 13 residues. This CDR3 is CASRQGMNSPLHF. Here the CDR3 DNA reads TGTGCCAGTCGACAGGGGATGAATTCACCCCTCCACTTT.

The sample holds one count of this clone. This rearrangement joins TRBV7-3 to TRBJ2-3; tentative D call: TRBD1 (6 bases). The CDR3 spans 15 residues. Per the germline V gene, CDR1 is SGHTA and CDR2 is FQGTGA. Trimming left V 5 bases short and J 1 base short, with 13 bases between. As DNA, the CDR3 is TGTGCCAGCAGCCCCCACCCAGGGGGCACAGATACGCAGTATTTT. Translation: CASSPHPGGTDTQYF.

V usage is TRBV30 and J usage is TRBJ1-2; TRBD1 agrees at 9 bases. Germline V gene data show CDR1 as GTSNPN and CDR2 as SVGIG (reference sequence). The CDR3 sequence is 12 residues long. V was pared by 5 bases and J by 8 bases, with 6 bases of the junction left unmatched. CDR3 sequence reads: CAWLQGAGGYTF. CDR3 coding DNA: TGTGCCTGGTTACAGGGGGCAGGGGGCTACACCTTC.

The sample holds one count of this clone. The chain carries TRBV6-1 and TRBJ2-7; no clear D gene. Trimming stripped 3 bases from V and 7 bases from J, with 19 bases between. The CDR3 runs 15 residues. Germline CDR1 is MNHNS and CDR2 is SASEGT. The CDR3 region is CASSEDLGRLEEQYF. CDR3 sequence (DNA): TGTGCCAGCAGTGAGGATCTCGGCAGGTTGGAAGAGCAGTACTTC.

The chain couples TRBV19 to TRBJ2-7; 10 bases match TRBD1. The V segment lost 3 bases and the J segment 5 bases; nucleotides outside the gene matches: 4. In germline, CDR1 is LNHDA, CDR2 SQIVND (reference sequence). CDR3 length: 14 amino acids. The CDR3 region has the DNA TGTGCCAGTAGTATGACAGGGGGCATTGACGAGCAGTACTTC. Protein sequence: CASSMTGGIDEQYF.

The V and J genes are TRBV27 and TRBJ2-4, with 7 bases identical to TRBD1. From germline, CDR1 is MNHEY and CDR2 SMNVEV (reference sequence). After removal of 5 bases from V and 2 bases from J, the junction contained 9 bases not matched to a gene. CDR3 size: 16 residues. The CDR3 DNA reads as TGTGCCAGCAGTCAGGGGGTGGGTGGAACCAAAAACATTCAGTACTTC. Its translation is CASSQGVGGTKNIQYF.

A few counts support this clone. The chain recombines TRBV6-5 with TRBJ1-1, with a possible D match to TRBD1 (5 bases). Germline V gives CDR1 MNHEY, CDR2 SVGAGI. This CDR3 comprises 14 residues. Trimming cost V 6 bases and J 5 bases, with 16 bases left between them. In nucleotides, the CDR3 is TGTGCCAGCAGCAAGGGACGGGGAGGGACTGAAGCTTTCTTT. Residues: CASSKGRGGTEAFF.

To note about this clone: The sample has other DNA sequences that encode this CDR3 too. This sequence joins TRBV10-3 and TRBJ2-5, with 11 positions matching TRBD2. The J call may be wrong; the DNA end is better matched by TRBJ2-7. This CDR3 region has 14 residues. Per the germline V gene, CDR1 is ENHRY and CDR2 is SYGVKD. CDR3 nucleotide sequence: TGTGCCATCAGTGGCACTAGCGGGAGCTACGAGCAGTACTTC. This codes for CAISGTSGSYEQYF.

The chain combines TRBV7-9 with TRBJ2-7; 11 nucleotides agree with TRBD2. Trimming removed 5 bases from V and 4 bases from J; junction bases left unmatched: 13. The CDR3 covers 17 residues. Germline assignment: CDR1 SEHNR and CDR2 FQNEAQ (reference sequence). The CDR3 here is CASSRGDSGRAEYEQYF. DNA for the CDR3: TGTGCCAGCAGCCGGGGGGATAGCGGGAGGGCCGAGTACGAGCAGTACTTC. Full variable domain (remainder filled in from reference TRBV7-9 and TRBJ2-7): DTGVSQNPRHKITKRGQNVTFRCDPISEHNRLYWYRQTLGQGPEFLTYFQNEAQLEKSRLLSDRFSAERPKGSFSTLEIQRTEQGDSAMYLCASSRGDSGRAEYEQYFGPGTRLTVT.

The rearrangement links TRBV5-1 to TRBJ2-2; D is possibly TRBD2 (5 bases). This CDR3 comprises 17 residues. The germline V gene encodes CDR1 SGHRS and CDR2 YFSETQ. V lost 2 bases, J lost 1 base, and 15 bases lay in between. CDR3 in amino acids: CASSFLANIVNTGELFF. DNA of the CDR3: TGCGCCAGCAGCTTCCTAGCCAATATCGTGAACACCGGGGAGCTGTTTTTT.

This CDR3 reads CSVERQGTDTQYF. The CDR3 nucleotides are TGCAGCGTTGAAAGGCAGGGCACAGATACGCAGTATTTT. The V and J genes are TRBV29-1 and TRBJ2-3; D uncertain. The CDR3 covers 13 residues. V was pared by 2 bases and J by 1 base, with 7 bases between. CDR1 SQVTM and CDR2 ANQGSEA come from the germline V gene.

This sequence joins TRBV11-2 and TRBJ2-1; no definite D call. The CDR3 covers 11 residues. Per germline, CDR1 SGHAT and CDR2 FQNNGV. V shed 5 bases and J shed 9 bases, with 8 bases lying between them. The CDR3: CASSPTVEQFF. The DNA of the CDR3 is TGTGCCAGCAGCCCAACGGTTGAGCAGTTCTTC.

The rearrangement links TRBV19 to TRBJ2-3, with D possibly matching TRBD1 (6 bases). This CDR3 spans 13 amino acids. V was shortened by 6 bases and J by 5 bases, with 12 bases between the two germline ends. Per the germline V gene, CDR1 is LNHDA and CDR2 is SQIVND (reference sequence). CDR3 region: CASSPDRLDTQYF. The CDR3 nucleotides read TGTGCCAGTAGCCCCGACAGGTTAGATACGCAGTATTTT.

This clone was detected only a few times. The genes are TRBV2 and TRBJ1-1; D gene ambiguous. Germline lookup yields CDR1 SNHLY and CDR2 FYNNEI. The CDR3 contains 14 residues. V was shortened by 3 bases and J by 4 bases, with 12 bases between the two germline ends. DNA of the CDR3: TGTGCCAGCAGTGAGGAGAGAAGAGGCACTGAAGCTTTCTTT. Protein sequence: CASSEERRGTEAFF.

The chain is built from TRBV19 and TRBJ2-7; the D is unclear. The ends were cut back, 5 bases at V and 1 base at J, with 15 bases in the middle. Germline V gene sequence: CDR1 LNHDA, CDR2 SQIVND (reference sequence). The CDR3 consists of 15 residues. The CDR3 nucleotides read TGTGCCAGTAGTGGAAGACTCGGATTTTCCTACGAGCAGTACTTC. Encoded protein: CASSGRLGFSYEQYF.

This clone was seen a few times. V is TRBV23-1 and J is TRBJ1-3; D call uncertain. TRBV23-1 is filed as an ORF, its function uncertain. This CDR3 region has 16 residues. V was shortened by 4 bases and J by 0 bases, with 13 bases between the two germline ends. CDR3 loop: CASSPSGNSSGNTIYF. The DNA of the CDR3 is TGCGCCAGCAGTCCTTCCGGCAACAGCTCTGGAAACACCATATATTTT.

The chain joins TRBV7-3 to TRBJ2-3, with D uncertain. CDR1 is SGHTA, CDR2 FQGTGA, per germline. Trimming stripped 4 bases from V and 0 bases from J, with 14 bases between. The CDR3 loop spans 16 amino acids. CDR3 bases: TGTGCCAGCAGCTCCCCGATATTGGCTAGCACAGATACGCAGTATTTT. Translation: CASSSPILASTDTQYF.

This clone appeared a single time. The chain recombines TRBV2 with TRBJ2-3, with 9 bases aligning to TRBD2. CDR3 size: 17 residues. CDR1 and CDR2 from the germline V gene are SNHLY and FYNNEI. The junction had 9 bases not matched to a gene; V was cut back by 5 bases and J by 0 bases. CDR3 sequence reads: CASSIGGTSLSTDTQYF. Written as DNA, the CDR3 is TGTGCCAGCAGTATAGGAGGGACTAGCCTAAGCACAGATACGCAGTATTTT.